Included here is one T cell receptor beta chain sequence, with context. Its antigen is as yet unknown. The table came from immunoSEQ multiplex PCR; TCRdb's copy has only in-frame clones and leaves some out. The sample lists around 2.5 million clones, 93% occurring once. The germline V and J ends were trimmed by 6 bases and 1 base, with 16 bases remaining between them. Germline V gene sequence: CDR1 MGHRA, CDR2 YSYEKL. This CDR3 is 16 amino acids long. The source of the sample is a study of shared clonotypes between healthy human individuals. Regarding the study as a whole: Estimated clonotype richness was generally higher in naive than memory subsets.

The sample consisted of naive CD4+ T cells from PBMCs. The subset was: CD45RA+ positively selected. The chain uses TRBV4-1 and TRBJ2-1; TRBD1 might be the D (6 bases). This clonotype was obtained from a man younger than 35 in good health. Some clones in this sample may be carry-over from other donors' samples. CDR3 sequence reads: CASRDPKGGSYNEQFF. The DNA of the CDR3 is TGCGCCAGCAGGGACCCCAAAGGGGGTTCCTACAATGAGCAGTTCTTC.